This entry lists 9 T cell receptor beta chains sequenced from one sample in a study of CD8 T cells in Susac syndrome. Random hexamers served to reverse transcribe roughly 0.45 to 1 ug RNA. TCRdb called the immunoSEQ multiplex PCR reads again in MiXCR, with one record for every CDR3 protein. Among 80,000 to 95,000 distinct CDR3 sequences listed, approximately 93% were seen once. The material sequenced was CD8+ T cells from PBMCs. Source of these receptors: a human donor with Susac syndrome.

This clonotype appeared once. The chain has TRBV12-3 or TRBV12-4 and TRBJ1-1, with TRBD1 as a possible D gene (5 bases). The V and J ends lost 4 bases and 8 bases respectively, with 14 bases between them. The CDR3 consists of 13 residues. The CDR3 sequence: CASSSREGREAFF. The CDR3 nucleotides read TGTGCCAGCAGTTCCAGAGAGGGGCGGGAAGCTTTCTTT.

As to this clonotype: This sequence may be a read error, since a much larger clone differs from it by one base. This chain joins TRBV24-1 and TRBJ2-7, with a possible D match to TRBD1 (5 bases). The V gene lost 3 bases and the J gene lost 3 bases, with 11 bases spanning the gap. There are 14 residues in the CDR3. CDR1 is KGHDR, CDR2 SFDVKD, per germline. The CDR3 DNA reads TGTGCCACCAGTGATGGAACAAGGGGCTACGAGCAGTACTTC. Translation gives CATSDGTRGYEQYF.

This rearrangement joins TRBV15 to TRBJ2-5, with a possible D match to TRBD1 (5 bases). The V gene lost 11 bases and the J gene lost 4 bases, with 14 bases spanning the gap. Germline V CDR1 and CDR2: LNHNV, YYDKDF (reference sequence). The CDR3 length is 12 residues. The CDR3 region has the DNA TGTGCCTCAAAGGGGCAAACAGAGACCCAGTACTTC. Translated: CASKGQTETQYF.

V is TRBV11-3 and J is TRBJ2-5; D ambiguous. The CDR3 contains 14 residues. Germline V CDR1 and CDR2: SGHNT, YENEEA. The germline V and J ends were trimmed by 5 bases and 3 bases, with 13 bases remaining between them. The CDR3: CASSQASGEETQYF. In DNA, the CDR3 is TGTGCCAGCAGCCAGGCGTCCGGAGAAGAGACCCAGTACTTC.

The rearrangement links TRBV4-2 to TRBJ1-2; tentatively, D is TRBD1 (6 bases). CDR1 and CDR2 from the germline V gene are LGHNA and YNFKEQ. The CDR3 sequence is 17 residues long. Trimming took off 0 bases at V and 4 bases at J, with 18 bases between the two ends. The DNA of the CDR3 is TGTGCCAGCAGCCAAGATTCGCGAGCAGGGGTTGGCTATGGCTACACCTTC. Amino acids: CASSQDSRAGVGYGYTF.

The CDR3 reads CASSEGQGSTYEQYF. CDR3 bases: TGTGCCAGCAGTGAAGGACAGGGTAGTACCTACGAGCAGTACTTC. The chain is built from TRBV9 and TRBJ2-7; TRBD1 aligns across 8 bases. CDR1 and CDR2 from the germline V gene are SGDLS and YYNGEE. This CDR3 region has 15 residues. V was clipped by 5 bases and J by 2 bases; unmatched bases: 9.

The chain is built from TRBV9 and TRBJ2-1; TRBD2 aligns across 9 bases. With 0 bases clipped from V and 2 bases from J, the junction kept 6 bases outside the gene matches. The CDR3 totals 17 residues. In germline, CDR1 is SGDLS, CDR2 YYNGEE. The CDR3: CASSVGGLAGPYNEQFF. The CDR3, as DNA: TGTGCCAGCAGCGTAGGAGGGCTAGCGGGACCCTACAATGAGCAGTTCTTC.

The chain uses TRBV30 and TRBJ2-3; D may be TRBD1 or TRBD2 (5 bases each). Germline V gives CDR1 GTSNPN, CDR2 SVGIG (reference sequence). The CDR3 is 15 residues long. V lost 0 bases to trimming and J lost 2 bases, with 12 bases between them. CDR3 sequence reads: CAWSVGQGATDTQYF. CDR3 DNA sequence: TGTGCCTGGAGTGTGGGGCAGGGAGCCACAGATACGCAGTATTTT.

In this sample, this clonotype turned up once. This chain's CDR3 is CASSPTGLTTDTQYF. CDR3 bases: TGTGCCAGCAGTCCGACAGGGCTCACCACAGATACGCAGTATTTT. The chain has TRBV7-6 and TRBJ2-3; TRBD1 agrees at 7 bases. This CDR3 region has 15 residues. CDR1 and CDR2 (germline): SGHVS, FNYEAQ. The V segment lost 6 bases and the J segment 2 bases; nucleotides outside the gene matches: 8.